Following are 7 T cell receptor beta chains from one sample sequenced in a study of Ad26.COV2.S vaccination and SARS-CoV-2 variants. The method was immunoSEQ multiplex PCR; TCRdb's version includes in-frame clones alone and lacks a portion of them. The repertoire holds hundreds of thousands of clones, with around 86% as singletons. Regarding treatment: roughly 20 received Ad26.COV2.S at low or high dose, single or two shots; roughly five received placebo; per-sample allocation not given. Sampling was performed 63 days after the first vaccine or placebo injection. The sequenced sample was peripheral blood, obtained in a trial of Ad26.COV2.S vaccine versus placebo. All receptors come from a person between 18 and 60 years old who received the Ad26.COV2.S COVID-19 vaccine or a placebo.

V is TRBV6-6 and J is TRBJ2-2; D remains ambiguous. Germline CDR1 reads MNHNY; CDR2 reads SVGAGI (reference sequence). CDR3 size: 15 residues. The V end lost 5 bases, the J end lost 4 bases, and 14 bases lay between the germline ends. CDR3 protein: CASSPAVMATGELFF. The DNA of the CDR3 is TGTGCCAGCAGTCCCGCAGTGATGGCCACCGGGGAGCTGTTTTTT.

This rearrangement joins TRBV11-2 to TRBJ2-3; D possibly uses TRBD1 or TRBD2 (5 bases each). The CDR3 runs 18 residues. The germline V gene has CDR1 SGHAT and CDR2 FQNNGV. Trimming pared 5 bases from V and 0 bases from J, leaving 21 bases between. In DNA form, the CDR3 reads TGTGCCAGCAGCGTAAGGAGGTCGACAGCCTCTAGCACAGATACGCAGTATTTT. Encoded protein: CASSVRRSTASSTDTQYF.

The genes are TRBV5-5 and TRBJ2-1; no firm D call. With 5 bases removed from V and 0 bases from J, the gap between germline ends came to 6 bases. CDR3 length equals 13 residues. Germline CDR1 SGHKS, CDR2 YYEKEE (reference sequence). The CDR3 spells CASSQYSYNEQFF. The CDR3 DNA follows: TGTGCCAGCAGTCAATACTCCTACAATGAGCAGTTCTTC.

V usage is TRBV15 and J usage is TRBJ1-2; 7 positions match TRBD1. From germline, CDR1 is LNHNV and CDR2 YYDKDF (reference sequence). The CDR3 loop spans 13 amino acids. V shed 7 bases, J shed 5 bases, and the junction held 7 bases outside the gene matches. The CDR3 loop is CATTTGTAYGYTF. The CDR3 region has the DNA TGTGCCACCACCACCGGGACAGCTTATGGCTACACCTTC.

The rearrangement joins TRBV3-1 (or the pseudogene TRBV3-2) to TRBJ2-3, with D tentatively TRBD2 (6 bases). Germline V lookup: CDR1 LGHDT, CDR2 YNNKEL (reference sequence). This CDR3 comprises 15 residues. V lost 0 bases to trimming and J lost 2 bases, with 9 bases between them. The CDR3 reads CASSQDGGDTDTQYF. The CDR3 DNA reads as TGTGCCAGCAGCCAAGATGGCGGGGACACAGATACGCAGTATTTT.

Details on this clone: The sample has other DNA sequences that encode this CDR3 too. The CDR3 spells CASSLSGSSGNTIYF. In DNA, the CDR3 is TGTGCCAGCAGTTTATCAGGGTCTTCAGGAAACACCATATATTTT. V gene TRBV27 combines with J gene TRBJ1-3; D uncertain. Germline V gene sequence: CDR1 MNHEY, CDR2 SMNVEV (reference sequence). The V end was cut by 0 bases, the J end by 4 bases, with 10 bases between. The CDR3 is made up of 15 amino acids.

The chain has TRBV3-1 (or the pseudogene TRBV3-2) and TRBJ1-1; tentatively, D is TRBD1 (5 bases). V lost 3 bases, J lost 8 bases, and 16 bases lay in between. CDR1 is LGHDT and CDR2 is YNNKEL in the germline V gene (reference sequence). CDR3 length equals 14 residues. CDR3 nucleotides: TGTGCCAGCAGCCAGGGGGTAGGTGGAGGAGAAGCTTTCTTT. Its translation is CASSQGVGGGEAFF.